The 4 T cell receptor beta chains below all came from one sample that was sequenced in a study of T cell responses to AZD1222 COVID-19 vaccine. Method: immunoSEQ multiplex PCR; TCRdb's copy keeps in-frame clones and lacks some. The data hold about 140,000 clones, with over 90% observed a single time. The source was peripheral blood, collected 28 days after the second AZD1222 dose. The source is an adult who received the AZD1222 COVID-19 vaccine.

The CDR3 reads CASSLAVRRGGELFF. The DNA for the CDR3 is TGTGCCAGCAGCTTAGCTGTTAGGCGGGGCGGGGAGCTGTTTTTT. The V call is TRBV7-8, the J call TRBJ2-2, with D maybe TRBD2 (6 bases). Trimming took off 0 bases at V and 7 bases at J, with 12 bases between the two ends. Germline assignment: CDR1 SGHVS and CDR2 FQNEAQ. This CDR3 is 15 amino acids long.

The V gene is TRBV10-1, the J gene TRBJ2-3, with 7 bases matching TRBD2. CDR1 and CDR2 (germline): WNHNN, SYGVQD (reference sequence). The CDR3 has 15 residues. Trimming took 6 bases from V and 1 from J; bases not matched to a gene: 7. For the CDR3, the DNA is TGCGCCAGCAGCTGGCGGGAGTTGGGCACAGATACGCAGTATTTT. Residues: CASSWRELGTDTQYF.

This chain connects TRBV16 to TRBJ1-1; 9 nucleotides match TRBD1. The germline CDR1 and CDR2 sequences are KGHSY and FQNENV. V lost 4 bases to trimming and J lost 0 bases; unmatched junction nucleotides: 3. The CDR3 has 15 amino acids. CDR3 nucleotides: TGTGCCAGCAGCCCGACAGGGGGAATGAACACTGAAGCTTTCTTT. The encoded protein is CASSPTGGMNTEAFF.

The CDR3 region has the DNA TGTGCCAGTAGTATGTTAGGTTCTAGCAATCAGCCCCAGCATTTT. Encoded protein: CASSMLGSSNQPQHF. The chain uses TRBV19 and TRBJ1-5; D is uncertain. Germline V gene lookup returns CDR1 LNHDA and CDR2 SQIVND (reference sequence). This CDR3 is built from 15 residues. Between the trimmed V and J ends, which lost 3 bases and 0 bases, there was a span of 9 bases.